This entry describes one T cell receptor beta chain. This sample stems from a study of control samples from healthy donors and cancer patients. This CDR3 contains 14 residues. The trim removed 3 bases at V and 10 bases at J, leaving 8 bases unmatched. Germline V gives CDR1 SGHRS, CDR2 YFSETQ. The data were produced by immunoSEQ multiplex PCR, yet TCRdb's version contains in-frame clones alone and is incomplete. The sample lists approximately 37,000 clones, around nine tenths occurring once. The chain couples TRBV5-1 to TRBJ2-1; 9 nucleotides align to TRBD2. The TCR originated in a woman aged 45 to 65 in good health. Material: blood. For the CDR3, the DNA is TGCGCCAGCAGCTCTGCGGGGGGGCCTTCCGAGCAGTTCTTC. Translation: CASSSAGGPSEQFF.